One and the same sample provided the 10 T cell receptor beta chains below, sequenced in a study of OX40 agonist ivuxolimab in advanced cancers. Produced via immunoSEQ multiplex PCR; TCRdb's table is partial and in-frame only. The sample has about 49,000 clones, about 88% seen once. The specimen was CD4+ or CD8+ T cells sorted from blood, collected in a trial of the OX40 agonist ivuxolimab. These receptor sequences come from an adult with an advanced solid tumor such as melanoma, head and neck, liver or kidney cancer.

This clone came up once. This chain uses TRBV7-9 with TRBJ1-1, with D maybe TRBD1 (5 bases). This CDR3 is built from 17 residues. Trimming cost V 5 bases and J 0 bases, with 19 bases left between them. Germline CDR1 and CDR2: SEHNR and FQNEAQ (reference sequence). CDR3 sequence reads: CASSLMGVGRMNTEAFF. The CDR3 DNA reads TGTGCCAGCAGCCTAATGGGGGTAGGGAGGATGAACACTGAAGCTTTCTTT.

The chain has TRBV27 and TRBJ1-1; D unclear. Germline CDR1 and CDR2: MNHEY and SMNVEV (reference sequence). The length of the CDR3 is 14 residues. The V end was cut by 6 bases, the J end by 1 base, with 12 bases between. CDR3 protein: CASRLRQTNTEAFF. In DNA form, the CDR3 reads TGTGCCAGCAGGTTGAGGCAGACGAACACTGAAGCTTTCTTT.

V is TRBV5-6 and J is TRBJ2-3; no firm D call. Trimming stripped 5 bases from V and 0 bases from J, with 10 bases between. CDR1 and CDR2 (germline): SGHDT, YYEEEE. The CDR3 is made up of 14 amino acids. Written as DNA, the CDR3 is TGTGCCAGCAGTTTCCTCGACAGCACAGATACGCAGTATTTT. Protein product: CASSFLDSTDTQYF. The variable domain in full, with the rest retrieved from reference TRBV5-6 and TRBJ2-3, is DAGVTQSPTHLIKTRGQQVTLRCSPKSGHDTVSWYQQALGQGPQFIFQYYEEEERQRGNFPDRFSGHQFPNYSSELNVNALLLGDSALYLCASSFLDSTDTQYFGPGTRLTVL.

The chain carries TRBV19 and TRBJ2-5; perhaps TRBD1 as D (5 bases). The germline V and J ends were trimmed by 10 bases and 2 bases, with 14 bases remaining between them. Germline V lookup: CDR1 LNHDA, CDR2 SQIVND (reference sequence). This CDR3 spans 13 amino acids. DNA for the CDR3: TGTGCCACCTCCCGCGACAGACAAGAGACCCAGTACTTC. Translated, it gives CATSRDRQETQYF.

This chain links TRBV28 with TRBJ2-7; 8 bases are shared with TRBD2. Germline CDR1 reads MDHEN; CDR2 reads SYDVKM. V shed 5 bases and J 0 bases; nucleotides not matched to a gene: 6. The CDR3 loop spans 15 amino acids. DNA of the CDR3: TGTGCCAGCAGTGATAGCGGGGTCCCCTCCTACGAGCAGTACTTC. Translation gives CASSDSGVPSYEQYF. Using reference TRBV28 and TRBJ2-7 for the parts outside the CDR3, the full variable domain is DVKVTQSSRYLVKRTGEKVFLECVQDMDHENMFWYRQDPGLGLRLIYFSYDVKMKEKGDIPEGYSVSREKKERFSLILESASTNQTSMYLCASSDSGVPSYEQYFGPGTRLTVT.

Concerning this clone: Its ends do not fully match the called genes, so a read error is possible. The chain joins TRBV7-7 to TRBJ2-2, with TRBD1 matching over 7 bases. The CDR3 is 14 amino acids. The germline V gene has CDR1 SSHAT and CDR2 FNYEAQ (reference sequence). DNA for the CDR3: TGTGCTAGCAGCTTCGACAGGGACACCGGGGAGCTGTTTTTT. Translated, it gives CASSFDRDTGELFF. Variable domain in full (rest from reference TRBV7-7 and TRBJ2-2): GAGVSQSPRYKVTKRGQDVTLRCDPISSHATLYWYQQALGQGPEFLTYFNYEAQPDKSGLPSDRFSAERPEGSISTLTIQRTEQRDSAMYRCASSFDRDTGELFFGEGSRLTVL.

The chain links TRBV28 to TRBJ2-5; D call uncertain. The CDR3 runs to 16 residues. From germline, CDR1 is MDHEN and CDR2 SYDVKM. The germline V and J ends were trimmed by 8 bases and 3 bases, with 22 bases remaining between them. The CDR3 is CASDPPGWPEEETQYF. The CDR3 DNA follows: TGTGCCAGCGATCCCCCGGGTTGGCCAGAGGAAGAGACCCAGTACTTC.

The chain links TRBV6-1 to TRBJ1-2; possible D gene TRBD1, 5 bases. Deletions cut 6 bases from V and 8 bases from J, with 19 bases between. CDR1 MNHNS and CDR2 SASEGT come from the germline V gene. This CDR3 region has 14 residues. CDR3 bases: TGTGCCAGCAGCCAGGGAGACTTTTTACACGGCTACACCTTC. It is translated as CASSQGDFLHGYTF.

The table lists this clone with a count of one. The V and J genes are TRBV28 and TRBJ1-5, with no clear D. Germline CDR1 MDHEN, CDR2 SYDVKM. This CDR3 region has 16 residues. The V gene lost 6 bases and the J gene lost 0 bases, with 15 bases spanning the gap. The CDR3, as DNA: TGTGCCAGCAGCCCTACCTACACCTATAGCAATCAGCCCCAGCATTTT. Translated: CASSPTYTYSNQPQHF.

The chain links TRBV19 to TRBJ1-5; TRBD1 agrees at 9 bases. This CDR3 contains 18 residues. Trimming removed 4 bases from V and 0 bases from J; junction bases left unmatched: 10. CDR1 and CDR2 from the germline V gene are LNHDA and SQIVND (reference sequence). CDR3 in DNA: TGTGCCAGTAGTAACAGGGGGCTGGTCGGATATAGCAATCAGCCCCAGCATTTT. This sequence encodes CASSNRGLVGYSNQPQHF.